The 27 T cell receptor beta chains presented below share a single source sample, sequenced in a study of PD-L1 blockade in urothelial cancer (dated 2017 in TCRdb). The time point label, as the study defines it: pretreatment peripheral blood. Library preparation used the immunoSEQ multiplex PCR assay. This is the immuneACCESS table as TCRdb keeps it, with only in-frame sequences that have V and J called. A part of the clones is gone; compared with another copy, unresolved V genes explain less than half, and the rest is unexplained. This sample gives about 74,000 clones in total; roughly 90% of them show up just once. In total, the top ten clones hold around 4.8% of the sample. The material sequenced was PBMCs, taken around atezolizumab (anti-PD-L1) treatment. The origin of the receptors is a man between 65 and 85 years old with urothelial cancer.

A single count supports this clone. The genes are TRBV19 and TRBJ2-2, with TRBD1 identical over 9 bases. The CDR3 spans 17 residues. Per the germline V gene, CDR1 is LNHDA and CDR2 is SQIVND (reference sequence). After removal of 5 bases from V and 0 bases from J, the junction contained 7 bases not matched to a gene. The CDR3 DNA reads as TGTGCCAGTAGTCACACAGGGACAGGGACGAACACCGGGGAGCTGTTTTTT. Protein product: CASSHTGTGTNTGELFF.

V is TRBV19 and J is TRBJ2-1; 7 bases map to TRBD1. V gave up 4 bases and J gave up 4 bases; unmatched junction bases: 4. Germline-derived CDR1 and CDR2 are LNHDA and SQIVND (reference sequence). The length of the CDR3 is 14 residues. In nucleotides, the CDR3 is TGTGCCAGTAGTACTGGACAGGATTACAATGAGCAGTTCTTC. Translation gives CASSTGQDYNEQFF.

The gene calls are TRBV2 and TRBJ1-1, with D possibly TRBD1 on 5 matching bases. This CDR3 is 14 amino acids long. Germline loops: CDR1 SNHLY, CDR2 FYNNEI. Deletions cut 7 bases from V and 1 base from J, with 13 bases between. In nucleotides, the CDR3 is TGTGCCAGCAAACCCGCTGGACAGAACACTGAAGCTTTCTTT. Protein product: CASKPAGQNTEAFF.

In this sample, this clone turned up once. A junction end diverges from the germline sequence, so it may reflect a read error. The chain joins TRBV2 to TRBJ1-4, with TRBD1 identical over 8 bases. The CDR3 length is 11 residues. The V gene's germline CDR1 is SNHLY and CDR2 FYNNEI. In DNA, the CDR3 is TGTGCCAGCAGTCGCCGGGACAGGTGGGAGTTT. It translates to CASSRRDRWEF.

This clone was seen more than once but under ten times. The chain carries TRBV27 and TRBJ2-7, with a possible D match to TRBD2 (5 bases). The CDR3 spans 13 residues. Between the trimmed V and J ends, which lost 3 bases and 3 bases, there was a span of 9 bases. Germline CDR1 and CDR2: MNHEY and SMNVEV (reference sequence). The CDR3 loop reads CASSLEASYEQYF. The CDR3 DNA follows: TGTGCCAGCAGTTTGGAGGCTAGCTACGAGCAGTACTTC.

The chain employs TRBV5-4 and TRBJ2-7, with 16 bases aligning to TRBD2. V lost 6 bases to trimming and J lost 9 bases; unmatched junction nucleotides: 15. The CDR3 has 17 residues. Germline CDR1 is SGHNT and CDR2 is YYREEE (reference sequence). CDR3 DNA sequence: TGTGCCAGCACGCATGAACCCGGGACTAGCGGGAGGGCCCGGCAGTACTTC. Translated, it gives CASTHEPGTSGRARQYF.

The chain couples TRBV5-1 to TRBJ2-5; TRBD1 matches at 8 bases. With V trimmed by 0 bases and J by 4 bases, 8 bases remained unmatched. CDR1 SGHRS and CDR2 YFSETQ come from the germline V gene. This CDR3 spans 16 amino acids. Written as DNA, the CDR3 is TGCGCCAGCAGCTTGGGGGGGAGCAGGGGGCGAGAGACCCAGTACTTC. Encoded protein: CASSLGGSRGRETQYF.

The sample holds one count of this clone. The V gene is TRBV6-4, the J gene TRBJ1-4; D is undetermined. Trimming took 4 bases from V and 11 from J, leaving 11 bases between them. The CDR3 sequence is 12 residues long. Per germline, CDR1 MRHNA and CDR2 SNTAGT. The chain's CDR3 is CASSAPVNKLFF. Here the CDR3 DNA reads TGTGCCAGCAGTGCCCCAGTGAATAAACTGTTTTTT.

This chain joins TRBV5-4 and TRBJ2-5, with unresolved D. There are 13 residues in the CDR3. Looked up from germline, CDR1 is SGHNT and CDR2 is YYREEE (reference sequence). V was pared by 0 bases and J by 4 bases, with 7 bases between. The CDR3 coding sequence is TGTGCCAGCAGCTTGGGTAATCGAGAGACCCAGTACTTC. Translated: CASSLGNRETQYF.

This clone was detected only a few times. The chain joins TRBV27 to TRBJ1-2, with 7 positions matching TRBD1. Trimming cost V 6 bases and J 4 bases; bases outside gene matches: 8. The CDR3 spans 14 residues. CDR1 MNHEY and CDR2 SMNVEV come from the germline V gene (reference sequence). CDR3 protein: CASSPQQGRYGYTF. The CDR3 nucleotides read TGTGCCAGCAGCCCACAACAGGGGCGCTATGGCTACACCTTC.

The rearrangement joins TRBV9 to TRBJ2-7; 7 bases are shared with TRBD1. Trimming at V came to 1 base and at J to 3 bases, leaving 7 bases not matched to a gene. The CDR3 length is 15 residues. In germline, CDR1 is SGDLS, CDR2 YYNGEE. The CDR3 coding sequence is TGTGCCAGCAGCGTATCCCCCCGGGACAGCTACGAGCAGTACTTC. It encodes CASSVSPRDSYEQYF.

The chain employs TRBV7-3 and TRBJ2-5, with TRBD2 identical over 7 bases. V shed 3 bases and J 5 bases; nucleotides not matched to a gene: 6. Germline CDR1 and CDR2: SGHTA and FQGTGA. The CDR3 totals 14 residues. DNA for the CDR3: TGTGCCAGCAGCTTCGGCGGGAGCGGTGAGACCCAGTACTTC. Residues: CASSFGGSGETQYF.

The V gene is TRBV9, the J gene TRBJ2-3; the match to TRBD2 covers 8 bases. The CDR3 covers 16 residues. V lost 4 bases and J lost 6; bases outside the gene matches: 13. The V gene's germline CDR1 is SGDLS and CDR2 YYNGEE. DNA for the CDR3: TGTGCCAGCAGCTCTCGACTAGCGACCATTTCGGATACGCAGTATTTT. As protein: CASSSRLATISDTQYF.

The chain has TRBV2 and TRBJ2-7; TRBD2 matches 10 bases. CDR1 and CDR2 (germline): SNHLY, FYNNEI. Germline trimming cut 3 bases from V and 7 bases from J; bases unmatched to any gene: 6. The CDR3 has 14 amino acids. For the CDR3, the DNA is TGTGCCAGCAGTGAGCTAGCGGGAGCGGGGGAGCAGTACTTC. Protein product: CASSELAGAGEQYF.

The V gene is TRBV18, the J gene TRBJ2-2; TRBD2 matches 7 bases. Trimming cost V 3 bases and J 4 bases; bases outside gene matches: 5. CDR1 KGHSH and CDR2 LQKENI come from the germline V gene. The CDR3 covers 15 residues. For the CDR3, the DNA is TGTGCCAGCTCACCCCGGGAGGCCCTCACCGGGGAGCTGTTTTTT. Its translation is CASSPREALTGELFF.

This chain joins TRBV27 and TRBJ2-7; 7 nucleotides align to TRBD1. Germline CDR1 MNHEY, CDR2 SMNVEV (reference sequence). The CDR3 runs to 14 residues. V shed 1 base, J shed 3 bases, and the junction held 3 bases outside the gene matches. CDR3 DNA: TGTGCCAGCAGTTTATACAGACAGGGCTACGAGCAGTACTTC. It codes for CASSLYRQGYEQYF.

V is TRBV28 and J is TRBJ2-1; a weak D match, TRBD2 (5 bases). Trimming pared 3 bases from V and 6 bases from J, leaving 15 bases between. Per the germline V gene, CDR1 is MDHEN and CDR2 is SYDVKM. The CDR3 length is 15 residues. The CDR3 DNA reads TGTGCCAGCAGTTTGATGGGAGTCCCAACCAATGAGCAGTTCTTC. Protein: CASSLMGVPTNEQFF.

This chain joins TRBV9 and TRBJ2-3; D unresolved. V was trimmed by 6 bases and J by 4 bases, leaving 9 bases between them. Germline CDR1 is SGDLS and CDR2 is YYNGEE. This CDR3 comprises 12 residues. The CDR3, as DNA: TGTGCCAGCACCGCCCGGGCAGATACGCAGTATTTT. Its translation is CASTARADTQYF.

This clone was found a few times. The CDR3 DNA reads as TGTGCCAGTAAGGGACAGGGGCTTCAGCCCCAGCATTTT. Translating it yields CASKGQGLQPQHF. This sequence joins TRBV19 and TRBJ1-5; 10 nucleotides agree with TRBD1. This CDR3 is 13 amino acids long. The J segment lost 6 bases and the V segment lost 7 bases, leaving 3 bases of the junction unmatched. Germline CDR1 reads LNHDA; CDR2 reads SQIVND (reference sequence).

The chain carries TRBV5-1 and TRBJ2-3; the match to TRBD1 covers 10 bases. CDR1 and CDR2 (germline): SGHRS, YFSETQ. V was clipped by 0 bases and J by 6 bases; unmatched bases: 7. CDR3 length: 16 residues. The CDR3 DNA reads TGCGCCAGCAGCTTGGCGCGGACAGGGGGTGGTGATACGCAGTATTTT. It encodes CASSLARTGGGDTQYF.

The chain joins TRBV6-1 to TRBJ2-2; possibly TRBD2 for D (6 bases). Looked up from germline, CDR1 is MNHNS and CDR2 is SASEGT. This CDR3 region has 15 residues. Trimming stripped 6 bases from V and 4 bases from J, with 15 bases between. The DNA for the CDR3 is TGTGCCAGCAGGGGGTGGGGCGGGGTCACCGGGGAGCTGTTTTTT. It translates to CASRGWGGVTGELFF.

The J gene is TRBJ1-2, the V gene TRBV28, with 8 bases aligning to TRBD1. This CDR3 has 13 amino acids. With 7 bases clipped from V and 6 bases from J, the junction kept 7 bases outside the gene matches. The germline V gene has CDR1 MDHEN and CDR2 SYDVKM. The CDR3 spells CASNPDRVHGYTF. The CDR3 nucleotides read TGTGCCAGCAACCCGGACAGGGTTCATGGCTACACCTTC.

CDR3 sequence reads: CASNKQGPNTEAFF. CDR3 bases: TGTGCCAGCAATAAACAGGGACCCAACACTGAAGCTTTCTTT. V is TRBV28 and J is TRBJ1-1, with D perhaps matching TRBD1 (6 bases). The CDR3 totals 14 residues. Trimming pared 7 bases from V and 2 bases from J, leaving 14 bases between. CDR1 is MDHEN and CDR2 is SYDVKM in the germline V gene.

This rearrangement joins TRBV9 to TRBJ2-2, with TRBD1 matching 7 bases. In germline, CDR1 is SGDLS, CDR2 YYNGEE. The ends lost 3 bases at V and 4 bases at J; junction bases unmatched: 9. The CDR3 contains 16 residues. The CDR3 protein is CASSALGQVGTGELFF. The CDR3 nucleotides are TGTGCCAGCAGCGCCCTCGGACAGGTTGGCACCGGGGAGCTGTTTTTT.

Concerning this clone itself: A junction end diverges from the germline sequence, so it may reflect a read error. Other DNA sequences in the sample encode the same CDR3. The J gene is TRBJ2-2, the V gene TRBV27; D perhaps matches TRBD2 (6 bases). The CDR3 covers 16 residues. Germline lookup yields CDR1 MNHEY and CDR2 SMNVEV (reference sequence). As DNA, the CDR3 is TGTGCTAGCAGTTTAGCAGGACTACCCAGGGACGGGGAGCTGTTTTTT. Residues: CASSLAGLPRDGELFF.

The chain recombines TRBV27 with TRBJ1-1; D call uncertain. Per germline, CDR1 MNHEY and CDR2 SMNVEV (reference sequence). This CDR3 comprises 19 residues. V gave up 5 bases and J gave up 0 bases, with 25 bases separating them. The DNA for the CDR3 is TGTGCCAGCAGTCCCCTGGTGCGGGGATTAATCCATATGAACACTGAAGCTTTCTTT. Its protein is CASSPLVRGLIHMNTEAFF.

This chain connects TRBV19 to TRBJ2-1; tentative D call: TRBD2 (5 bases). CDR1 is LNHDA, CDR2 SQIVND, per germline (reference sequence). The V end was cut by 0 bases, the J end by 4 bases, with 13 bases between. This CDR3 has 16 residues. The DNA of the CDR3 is TGTGCCAGTAGTATAGAAGCTAGCTTTACATACAATGAGCAGTTCTTC. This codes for CASSIEASFTYNEQFF.